What follows are 30 T cell receptor beta chains derived from one specimen sequenced in a study of CD8+CD57+ T cells in acquired aplastic anemia. TCR beta VDJ combinations and CDR3 sequences were profiled from genomic DNA. One entry per CDR3 protein results from TCRdb running MiXCR on the reads. The sample records 150,000 to 200,000 distinct CDR3 sequences, about 48% being singletons. Input material: sorted CD4+, CD8+, or CD8+CD57+ T cells (not recorded which) from PBMCs. These receptors were taken from a human donor in good health.

The J gene is TRBJ1-3, the V gene TRBV25-1, with 7 bases fitting TRBD1. Trimming removed 6 bases from V and 2 bases from J; junction bases left unmatched: 13. This CDR3 comprises 17 residues. The germline V gene has CDR1 MGHDK and CDR2 SYGVNS. This CDR3 is CASSHIWAGGTGNTIYF. The CDR3 coding sequence is TGTGCCAGCAGCCATATATGGGCAGGGGGAACTGGAAACACCATATATTTT.

The count of this clonotype is one. This chain joins TRBV2 and TRBJ1-6, with a possible D match to TRBD1 (5 bases). Trimming removed 3 bases at V and 5 bases at J, with 11 bases between. CDR1 is SNHLY and CDR2 is FYNNEI in the germline V gene. The CDR3 totals 15 residues. CDR3 DNA sequence: TGTGCCAGCAGTGATGGCAGGGTGAATAATTCACCCCTCCACTTT. It codes for CASSDGRVNNSPLHF.

This clonotype has ten or more counts. The CDR3 spells CASSLAWGNTGELFF. CDR3 nucleotide sequence: TGTGCCAGCAGCTTAGCCTGGGGGAACACCGGGGAGCTGTTTTTT. The chain is built from TRBV5-6 and TRBJ2-2; no definite D call. The germline V gene has CDR1 SGHDT and CDR2 YYEEEE. V was shortened by 2 bases and J by 1 base, with 9 bases between the two germline ends. The CDR3 runs 15 residues.

In the case of this clonotype: In this CDR3 the conserved last residue, phenylalanine or tryptophan, is missing, so a read error is likely. The chain is built from TRBV7-2 and TRBJ2-1; D may match TRBD1 or TRBD2 (6 bases each). Germline CDR1 SGHTA, CDR2 FQGNSA. Trimming shortened V by 0 bases and J by 8 bases, and 14 bases separated the two germline ends. The CDR3 loop spans 15 amino acids. DNA of the CDR3: TGTGCCAGCAGCTTAGCTAGGGGGGTGGCCTATGAGCAGTTCCTC. The encoded protein is CASSLARGVAYEQFL.

The rearrangement joins TRBV7-8 to TRBJ1-2; no clear D. The length of the CDR3 is 14 residues. Germline V gene data show CDR1 as SGHVS and CDR2 as FQNEAQ. Deletions cut 1 base from V and 8 bases from J, with 14 bases between. The CDR3 DNA sequence: TGTGCCAGCAGCTTAGATGGGAGGGATCGAGGCTACACCTTC. Translating it yields CASSLDGRDRGYTF.

This clonotype was picked up one time. This CDR3 is CASSFSYTEAFF. CDR3 nucleotides: TGTGCCAGCAGCTTTAGTTACACTGAAGCTTTCTTT. The chain combines TRBV7-8 with TRBJ1-1; D not certain. Germline CDR1 is SGHVS and CDR2 is FQNEAQ. Trimming stripped 3 bases from V and 3 bases from J, with 5 bases between. This CDR3 has 12 amino acids.

This clonotype has ten or more counts. The chain employs TRBV6-5 and TRBJ2-6, with 10 nucleotides matching TRBD1. CDR3 length equals 16 residues. Germline CDR1 reads MNHEY; CDR2 reads SVGAGI. Trimming cost V 5 bases and J 4 bases; bases outside gene matches: 5. The CDR3 loop reads CASSRTGGAGANVLTF. The CDR3 nucleotides read TGTGCCAGCAGTCGGACAGGGGGAGCCGGGGCCAACGTCCTGACTTTC.

The chain is built from TRBV11-2 and TRBJ2-1; TRBD2 matches 8 bases. The CDR3 is made up of 16 amino acids. The germline V gene encodes CDR1 SGHAT and CDR2 FQNNGV. The junction had 8 bases not matched to a gene; V was cut back by 1 base and J by 6 bases. DNA of the CDR3: TGTGCCAGCAGCTTAGGTCTGAGCGGGAGAGGCAATGAGCAGTTCTTC. Its translation is CASSLGLSGRGNEQFF.

This chain links TRBV6-4 with TRBJ2-1; D call uncertain. Trimming left V 6 bases short and J 0 bases short, with 15 bases between. In germline, CDR1 is MRHNA, CDR2 SNTAGT. This CDR3 has 16 amino acids. The CDR3 nucleotides are TGTGCCAGCAGGGACGGAGTCAGCTTCTCCTACAATGAGCAGTTCTTC. Translation gives CASRDGVSFSYNEQFF.

The J gene is TRBJ2-1, the V gene TRBV20-1; TRBD2 matches 12 bases. The CDR3 extends over 15 amino acids. Germline V gene sequence: CDR1 DFQATT, CDR2 SNEGSKA (reference sequence). The V segment lost 3 bases and the J segment 8 bases; nucleotides outside the gene matches: 8. CDR3: CSARSLAGGSHEQFF. In DNA form, the CDR3 reads TGCAGTGCTAGGAGTCTAGCGGGAGGGTCCCATGAGCAGTTCTTC.

In this sample, this clonotype turned up a few times. The chain employs TRBV30 and TRBJ1-4; 12 bases align to TRBD1. After removal of 8 bases from V and 6 bases from J, the junction contained 7 bases not matched to a gene. Germline CDR1 and CDR2: GTSNPN and SVGIG (reference sequence). The CDR3 spans 14 residues. CDR3 amino acids: CAGDRGLVYEKLFF. CDR3 nucleotide sequence: TGTGCCGGGGACAGGGGGCTAGTTTATGAAAAACTGTTTTTT. Filled out from reference TRBV30 and TRBJ1-4, the complete variable domain reads SQTIHQWPATLVQPVGSPLSLECTVEGTSNPNLYWYRQAAGRGLQLLFYSVGIGQISSEVPQNLSASRPQDRQFILSSKKLLLSDSGFYLCAGDRGLVYEKLFFGSGTQLSVL.

This chain joins TRBV7-3 and TRBJ2-7, with 7 bases identical to TRBD2. Germline V gene lookup returns CDR1 SGHTA and CDR2 FQGTGA. The CDR3 consists of 16 residues. V lost 6 bases to trimming and J lost 1 base; unmatched junction nucleotides: 12. The chain's CDR3 is CASRPIRGEYSYEQYF. The CDR3, as DNA: TGTGCCAGCAGACCAATCCGGGGGGAGTATTCCTACGAGCAGTACTTC.

This clonotype has only a few counts. The rearrangement uses TRBV6-2 or TRBV6-3 and TRBJ2-1; 9 positions match TRBD2. Germline lookup yields CDR1 MNHEY and CDR2 SVGEGT. The J segment lost 9 bases and the V segment lost 2 bases, leaving 17 bases of the junction unmatched. The CDR3 totals 18 residues. The CDR3 here is CASSYGARASGILGEQFF. CDR3 nucleotides: TGTGCCAGCAGTTACGGCGCAAGGGCTAGCGGGATTCTAGGTGAGCAGTTCTTC.

Note on this clonotype: Given a much more abundant clone one base away, this may be a read error. The J gene is TRBJ1-2, the V gene TRBV20-1; D gene ambiguous. The CDR3 has 15 residues. The V gene lost 1 base and the J gene lost 0 bases, with 12 bases spanning the gap. From germline, CDR1 is DFQATT and CDR2 SNEGSKA (reference sequence). The CDR3 nucleotides read TGCAGTGCTAGAGGTACGGGGTCTCCTAACTATGGCTACACCTTC. Translated: CSARGTGSPNYGYTF.

V usage is TRBV25-1 and J usage is TRBJ1-3; TRBD1 might be the D (5 bases). This CDR3 has 15 amino acids. Trimming pared 9 bases from V and 3 bases from J, leaving 18 bases between. Germline V gives CDR1 MGHDK, CDR2 SYGVNS. CDR3 sequence reads: CASRRGGGDGNTIYF. DNA for the CDR3: TGTGCCAGTAGGCGTGGGGGAGGCGATGGAAACACCATATATTTT.

To note about this clonotype: A much larger clone differs by one base, so this may be a read error. The V gene is TRBV7-9, the J gene TRBJ2-1; 7 bases are a match to TRBD1. There are 16 residues in the CDR3. Per the germline V gene, CDR1 is SEHNR and CDR2 is FQNEAQ (reference sequence). V trimming: 5 bases; J trimming: 0 bases; junction bases outside the gene matches: 7. In nucleotides, the CDR3 is TGTGCCAGCAGCGCCCCCAGGGGGAGCTCCTACAATGAGCAGTTCTTC. Its protein is CASSAPRGSSYNEQFF.

This clonotype was recorded many times. The chain is built from TRBV2 and TRBJ2-5; D is unclear. Trimming took off 6 bases at V and 1 base at J, with 6 bases between the two ends. Germline lookup yields CDR1 SNHLY and CDR2 FYNNEI. There are 12 residues in the CDR3. CDR3: CASSASQETQYF. CDR3 DNA sequence: TGTGCCAGCAGCGCTTCCCAAGAGACCCAGTACTTC.

This clonotype was recorded at least ten times. The V and J genes are TRBV15 and TRBJ2-1; 7 bases match TRBD2. CDR1 is LNHNV and CDR2 is YYDKDF in the germline V gene (reference sequence). V gave up 1 base and J gave up 5 bases; unmatched junction bases: 8. CDR3 length: 16 amino acids. The CDR3: CATSRGGAGANNEQFF. CDR3 bases: TGTGCCACCAGCAGAGGAGGGGCGGGAGCGAACAATGAGCAGTTCTTC.

This clonotype was observed at least ten times. The V and J genes are TRBV7-9 and TRBJ1-1; D call uncertain. The CDR3 runs to 14 residues. Germline V gene sequence: CDR1 SEHNR, CDR2 FQNEAQ (reference sequence). The V gene lost 5 bases and the J gene lost 4 bases, with 14 bases spanning the gap. The CDR3, as DNA: TGTGCCAGCAGCCCTCAACTCGGGAGCACTGAAGCTTTCTTT. Translation gives CASSPQLGSTEAFF.

This clonotype has ten or more counts. The CDR3 DNA reads as TGTGCCAGCAGCTTAGCGGGGCAGTCTAATGAAAAACTGTTTTTT. The encoded protein is CASSLAGQSNEKLFF. The V call is TRBV7-6, the J call TRBJ1-4, with a possible D match to TRBD1 (5 bases). CDR1 and CDR2 (germline): SGHVS, FNYEAQ. The CDR3 extends over 15 amino acids. V was clipped by 0 bases and J by 3 bases, with 8 bases between them.

This clonotype was seen ten or more times. V and J are TRBV7-3 and TRBJ2-6; 10 bases line up with TRBD2. Germline trimming cut 1 base from V and 4 bases from J; bases unmatched to any gene: 7. The CDR3 is made up of 18 amino acids. Germline values: CDR1 SGHTA, CDR2 FQGTGA. The CDR3 DNA reads TGTGCCAGCAGCTTAATGGCTAGCGGGGGTTCCGGGGCCAACGTCCTGACTTTC. Protein sequence: CASSLMASGGSGANVLTF. Together with reference TRBV7-3 and TRBJ2-6, the CDR3 gives the full variable domain: GAGVSQTPSNKVTEKGKYVELRCDPISGHTALYWYRQSLGQGPEFLIYFQGTGAADDSGLPNDRFFAVRPEGSVSTLKIQRTERGDSAVYLCASSLMASGGSGANVLTFGAGSRLTVL.

Many counts were recorded for this clonotype. This chain connects TRBV4-3 to TRBJ2-2; D remains unclear. The CDR3 is made up of 15 amino acids. Germline values: CDR1 LGHNA, CDR2 YSLEER. The germline V and J ends were trimmed by 0 bases and 5 bases, with 10 bases remaining between them. CDR3: CASSQEVAQTGELFF. The CDR3 nucleotides are TGCGCCAGCAGCCAAGAGGTGGCCCAGACCGGGGAGCTGTTTTTT.

This clonotype came up many times. The gene calls are TRBV5-1 and TRBJ1-2; D remains unclear. There are 13 residues in the CDR3. Germline CDR1 is SGHRS and CDR2 is YFSETQ. Trimming took off 5 bases at V and 8 bases at J, with 16 bases between the two ends. DNA of the CDR3: TGCGCCAGCAGGCCTACACGTGATAGAGGCTACACCTTC. Its protein is CASRPTRDRGYTF. Together with reference TRBV5-1 and TRBJ1-2, the CDR3 gives the full variable domain: KAGVTQTPRYLIKTRGQQVTLSCSPISGHRSVSWYQQTPGQGLQFLFEYFSETQRNKGNFPGRFSGRQFSNSRSEMNVSTLELGDSALYLCASRPTRDRGYTFGSGTRLTVV.

This clonotype was picked up many times. The V and J genes are TRBV4-1 and TRBJ1-2; no clear D gene. The ends were cut back, 4 bases at V and 8 bases at J, with 17 bases in the middle. Per germline, CDR1 MGHRA and CDR2 YSYEKL. This CDR3 has 14 residues. CDR3 nucleotides: TGCGCCAGCAGCCTTGTGCAGCCCCGAGGGGGCTACACCTTC. It codes for CASSLVQPRGGYTF.

The chain employs TRBV24-1 and TRBJ2-3; D unresolved. V dropped 3 bases and J dropped 5 bases, with 8 bases sitting between them. The CDR3 is made up of 13 amino acids. CDR1 and CDR2 (germline): KGHDR, SFDVKD. The CDR3 DNA is TGTGCCACCAGTGATAACAAGCGAGATACGCAGTATTTT. This sequence encodes CATSDNKRDTQYF.

V and J are TRBV19 and TRBJ1-3; D remains unclear. The CDR3 has 14 amino acids. Trimming stripped 5 bases from V and 1 base from J, with 9 bases between. The germline gives CDR1 LNHDA, CDR2 SQIVND (reference sequence). The CDR3 DNA reads as TGTGCCAGTAGTCCGAGGGTGTCTGGAAACACCATATATTTT. Protein: CASSPRVSGNTIYF.

The sample holds a few counts of this clonotype. The CDR3 reads CASSENYEQYF. DNA of the CDR3: TGTGCCAGCAGCGAAAACTACGAGCAGTACTTC. The V call is TRBV7-9, the J call TRBJ2-7; D gene ambiguous. Trimming took off 5 bases at V and 3 bases at J, with 5 bases between the two ends. CDR1 is SEHNR and CDR2 is FQNEAQ in the germline V gene (reference sequence). The CDR3 sequence is 11 residues long. The full variable domain, its missing parts supplied by reference TRBV7-9 and TRBJ2-7, is DTGVSQNPRHKITKRGQNVTFRCDPISEHNRLYWYRQTLGQGPEFLTYFQNEAQLEKSRLLSDRFSAERPKGSFSTLEIQRTEQGDSAMYLCASSENYEQYFGPGTRLTVT.

This rearrangement joins TRBV20-1 to TRBJ1-3; weak D call: TRBD1 (6 bases). Trimming pared 5 bases from V and 0 bases from J, leaving 14 bases between. The CDR3 loop spans 15 amino acids. CDR1 is DFQATT and CDR2 is SNEGSKA in the germline V gene (reference sequence). The CDR3 sequence is CSALPDRASGNTIYF. CDR3 nucleotide sequence: TGCAGTGCTTTGCCGGACAGAGCCTCTGGAAACACCATATATTTT.

The chain employs TRBV28 and TRBJ1-5; D ambiguous. Germline assignment: CDR1 MDHEN and CDR2 SYDVKM. V lost 5 bases and J lost 1, with 9 bases in between. The CDR3 length is 14 residues. The chain's CDR3 is CASSGGRSNQPQHF. CDR3 sequence (DNA): TGTGCCAGCAGTGGTGGGAGAAGCAATCAGCCCCAGCATTTT.

This clonotype has more than one count but fewer than ten. The chain carries TRBV19 and TRBJ2-3; 9 positions match TRBD1. CDR1 LNHDA and CDR2 SQIVND come from the germline V gene (reference sequence). The CDR3 totals 15 residues. The ends lost 7 bases at V and 2 bases at J; junction bases unmatched: 7. CDR3 protein: CASTSGQGHTDTQYF. CDR3 coding DNA: TGTGCCAGTACCTCGGGACAGGGCCACACAGATACGCAGTATTTT.